This TCR beta chain comes out of a study of blood T cell repertoires in COVID-19. Study summary: Sites in the United States, Italy and Spain provided acute and convalescent COVID-19 samples.

The CDR3 runs 16 residues. V was pared by 5 bases and J by 4 bases, with 16 bases between. The germline CDR1 and CDR2 sequences are KGHDR and SFDVKD. Assay: immunoSEQ multiplex PCR; the TCRdb copy retains only in-frame clones and omits some. The table has 150,000 to 200,000 clones, around nine tenths seen once. Sequencing input: peripheral blood. The TCR originated in a woman in her late teens or twenties who had recovered from COVID-19. This sequence joins TRBV24-1 and TRBJ2-2; TRBD1 is a possible D gene (8 bases). In DNA form, the CDR3 reads TGTGCCACCAGTGCCCAAACAGGGGGGGTCACCGGGGAGCTGTTTTTT. Translation: CATSAQTGGVTGELFF.